Listed here are 15 T cell receptor beta chains from one sample, sequenced in a study of molecular identifiers for immune sequencing clone quantification. TCRdb redid the calling of the PCR reads with MiXCR, one entry per CDR3 protein. The sample records around 65,000 distinct CDR3 sequences, about 17% being singletons. Sequencing was done on a sample of naive CD8+ T cells from blood, with Jurkat cell RNA spiked in. As to subset: FACS-sorted CD8+CD4-CCR7+CD45RA+ naive T cells. These receptors originate from a human donor in good health. Some libraries in this study had Jurkat cell RNA spiked in.

The V and J genes are TRBV7-2 and TRBJ1-5; no clear D. Germline assignment: CDR1 SGHTA and CDR2 FQGNSA. The CDR3 totals 15 residues. V was clipped by 0 bases and J by 7 bases, with 13 bases between them. CDR3 region: CASSLARGLGQPQHF. CDR3 sequence (DNA): TGTGCCAGCAGCTTAGCGCGGGGTTTAGGACAGCCCCAGCATTTT.

This clonotype was seen at least ten times. The rearrangement uses TRBV20-1 and TRBJ1-4; D may be TRBD1 (5 bases). Trimming stripped 3 bases from V and 6 bases from J, with 17 bases between. The CDR3 totals 15 residues. Germline V gene sequence: CDR1 DFQATT, CDR2 SNEGSKA (reference sequence). CDR3 sequence reads: CSASPFVSGYEKLFF. The CDR3 bases are TGCAGTGCTAGTCCTTTTGTGTCAGGGTATGAAAAACTGTTTTTT.

This clonotype was counted at least ten times. The chain is built from TRBV19 and TRBJ2-7; the D is unclear. The CDR3 consists of 14 residues. The germline V gene has CDR1 LNHDA and CDR2 SQIVND (reference sequence). Deletions cut 1 base from V and 2 bases from J, with 9 bases between. CDR3: CASSIVGSPYEQYF. The CDR3, as DNA: TGTGCCAGTAGTATAGTGGGGTCTCCCTACGAGCAGTACTTC.

Comment on this clonotype: Since a much larger clone is just one base distant, this may be a read error. This chain uses TRBV19 with TRBJ2-7; either TRBD1 or TRBD2 may supply D (5 bases each). This CDR3 has 14 amino acids. The germline V and J ends were trimmed by 3 bases and 3 bases, with 12 bases remaining between them. Germline V lookup: CDR1 LNHDA, CDR2 SQIVND (reference sequence). The DNA of the CDR3 is TGTGCCAGTAGTATGGCAGGGAGCCTCTACGAGCAGTACTTC. Its protein product is CASSMAGSLYEQYF.

The table lists this clonotype with many counts. The chain links TRBV19 to TRBJ1-5; D is unclear. The germline V gene encodes CDR1 LNHDA and CDR2 SQIVND (reference sequence). V lost 4 bases, J lost 2 bases, and 15 bases lay in between. This CDR3 region has 16 residues. The CDR3 nucleotides are TGTGCCAGTAGTAACCGGGAACCTTTGGGCAATCAGCCCCAGCATTTT. The encoded protein is CASSNREPLGNQPQHF.

Many counts were recorded for this clonotype. The CDR3 protein is CASSPVSAGANVLTF. CDR3 sequence (DNA): TGTGCCAGCAGCCCTGTGAGCGCTGGGGCCAACGTCCTGACTTTC. J is TRBJ2-6 and V is TRBV12-3 or TRBV12-4, with D hard to call. The V end lost 6 bases, the J end lost 2 bases, and 11 bases lay between the germline ends. CDR3 size: 15 residues.

In its sample, this clonotype was seen many times. The genes are TRBV20-1 and TRBJ2-7; D might be TRBD2 (5 bases). In germline, CDR1 is DFQATT, CDR2 SNEGSKA (reference sequence). The CDR3 consists of 15 residues. Deletions cut 5 bases from V and 3 bases from J, with 20 bases between. Here the CDR3 reads CSAGVRPEGNYEQYF. CDR3 in DNA: TGCAGTGCTGGGGTACGACCCGAGGGAAACTACGAGCAGTACTTC.

At least ten counts were recorded for this clonotype. The gene calls are TRBV28 and TRBJ1-5, with TRBD1 matching over 10 bases. Germline loops: CDR1 MDHEN, CDR2 SYDVKM. The CDR3 consists of 14 residues. The junction had 4 bases not matched to a gene; V was cut back by 6 bases and J by 5 bases. The CDR3 DNA reads as TGTGCCAGCAGCCCGGGACAGGGGTATCAGCCCCAGCATTTT. This codes for CASSPGQGYQPQHF.

This clonotype was seen only a few times. This could be a read error, since a much larger clone is one nucleotide away. The chain carries TRBV29-1 and TRBJ2-2; D tentatively reads TRBD1 or TRBD2 (5 bases each). Germline values: CDR1 SQVTM, CDR2 ANQGSEA. V dropped 7 bases and J dropped 2 bases, with 17 bases sitting between them. This CDR3 is built from 15 residues. CDR3 in amino acids: CSAEPRDGNTGELFF. In DNA form, the CDR3 reads TGCAGCGCCGAACCCCGGGACGGAAACACCGGGGAGCTGTTTTTT.

This clonotype occurred once. A read error may be the cause here, since a much bigger clone is one base away. Written as DNA, the CDR3 is TGCTGCGTAGATGTAAATGAGCAGTTCTTC. Amino acids: CCVDVNEQFF. The chain joins TRBV29-1 to TRBJ2-1; D unclear. This CDR3 has 10 amino acids. The germline CDR1 and CDR2 sequences are SQVTM and ANQGSEA.

This clonotype came up many times. The chain recombines TRBV4-2 with TRBJ1-5; TRBD1 is a possible D gene (5 bases). Looked up from germline, CDR1 is LGHNA and CDR2 is YNFKEQ. V shed 1 base and J shed 3 bases, with 10 bases lying between them. CDR3 length: 15 amino acids. The DNA for the CDR3 is TGTGCCAGCAGCCAAGGAAGGGGACTCAATCAGCCCCAGCATTTT. The encoded protein is CASSQGRGLNQPQHF.

This clonotype was detected ten times or more. This sequence joins TRBV28 and TRBJ1-4; perhaps TRBD1 as D (5 bases). V lost 8 bases to trimming and J lost 2 bases, with 21 bases between them. Germline V gene data show CDR1 as MDHEN and CDR2 as SYDVKM. This CDR3 contains 17 residues. CDR3 sequence: CASRNTGTISTNEKLFF. The CDR3 coding sequence is TGTGCCAGCCGTAACACGGGGACGATTTCCACTAATGAAAAACTGTTTTTT.

This clonotype has just a few counts. The V and J genes are TRBV6-5 and TRBJ2-5, with no clear D. The V end lost 2 bases, the J end lost 5 bases, and 3 bases lay between the germline ends. The CDR3 consists of 11 residues. Germline values: CDR1 MNHEY, CDR2 SVGAGI. The CDR3 sequence: CASSYGETQYF. CDR3 in DNA: TGTGCCAGCAGTTACGGGGAGACCCAGTACTTC.

As concerns this clonotype: Given a much more abundant clone one base away, this may be a read error. J is TRBJ2-1 and V is TRBV27; 8 nucleotides agree with TRBD2. The length of the CDR3 is 18 residues. The V gene's germline CDR1 is MNHEY and CDR2 SMNVEV (reference sequence). The CDR3 sequence is CASGLATILAGHYNEQFF. The CDR3 DNA is TGTGCCAGCGGTTTAGCTACCATCCTAGCGGGCCACTACAATGAGCAGTTCTTC.

At least ten counts were recorded for this clonotype. The chain joins TRBV6-5 to TRBJ2-1; the match to TRBD2 covers 10 bases. Germline assignment: CDR1 MNHEY and CDR2 SVGAGI. V dropped 5 bases and J dropped 10; count of bases not matched to a gene: 2. CDR3 size: 12 residues. In DNA form, the CDR3 reads TGTGCCAGCAGTCTGGGACTAGCGGAGCAGTTCTTC. It encodes CASSLGLAEQFF.